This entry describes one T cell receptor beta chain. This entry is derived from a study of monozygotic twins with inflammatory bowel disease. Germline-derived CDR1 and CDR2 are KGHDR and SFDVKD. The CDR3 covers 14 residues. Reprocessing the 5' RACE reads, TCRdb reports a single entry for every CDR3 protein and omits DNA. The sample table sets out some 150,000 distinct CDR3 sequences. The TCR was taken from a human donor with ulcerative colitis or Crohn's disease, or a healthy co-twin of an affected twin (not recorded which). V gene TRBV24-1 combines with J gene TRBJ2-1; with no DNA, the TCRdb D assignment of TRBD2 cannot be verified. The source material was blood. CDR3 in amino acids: CATSGENLGREQFF.